Presented here are 5 T cell receptor beta chains from one specimen sequenced in a study of PD-L1 blockade in urothelial cancer. The sample's time point: peripheral blood 6 weeks after treatment start. Profiling relied on immunoSEQ multiplex PCR, and the TCRdb table lists in-frame clones only, not all of them. The repertoire holds roughly 24,000 clones, with around nine tenths as singletons. Sequenced here: PBMCs, sampled around atezolizumab (anti-PD-L1) treatment. The receptor source for this set is an older woman with urothelial cancer.

V and J are TRBV6-6 and TRBJ1-1, with a possible D match to TRBD1 (6 bases). This CDR3 contains 14 residues. Trimming removed 2 bases at V and 8 bases at J, with 15 bases between. Per germline, CDR1 MNHNY and CDR2 SVGAGI (reference sequence). The chain's CDR3 is CASSYPRGYVEAFF. CDR3 nucleotide sequence: TGTGCCAGCAGTTACCCGAGGGGGTACGTCGAAGCTTTCTTT.

The V call is TRBV18, the J call TRBJ2-5, with 7 bases that match TRBD1. This CDR3 has 16 residues. Trimming at V came to 4 bases and at J to 1 base, leaving 9 bases not matched to a gene. Germline lookup yields CDR1 KGHSH and CDR2 LQKENI. CDR3 sequence: CASSQIPRGTQETQYF. CDR3 coding DNA: TGTGCCAGCTCACAGATCCCCAGGGGGACCCAAGAGACCCAGTACTTC. Full variable domain (remainder filled in from reference TRBV18 and TRBJ2-5): NAGVMQNPRHLVRRRGQEARLRCSPMKGHSHVYWYRQLPEEGLKFMVYLQKENIIDESGMPKERFSAEFPKEGPSILRIQQVVRGDSAAYFCASSQIPRGTQETQYFGPGTRLLVL.

This chain uses TRBV11-3 with TRBJ1-4, with D perhaps TRBD1 (6 bases). The germline V gene encodes CDR1 SGHNT and CDR2 YENEEA. V gave up 6 bases and J gave up 11 bases, with 16 bases separating them. The CDR3 covers 13 residues. This CDR3 is CASSPTGSGKLFF. The CDR3 DNA reads as TGTGCCAGCAGTCCGACAGGTTCGGGGAAACTGTTTTTT.

V gene TRBV2 combines with J gene TRBJ2-1, with 8 bases identical to TRBD1. Looked up from germline, CDR1 is SNHLY and CDR2 is FYNNEI. The V segment lost 5 bases and the J segment 1 base; nucleotides outside the gene matches: 4. This CDR3 contains 15 residues. CDR3: CASSPDRASYNEQFF. The CDR3 DNA follows: TGTGCCAGCAGTCCGGACAGGGCATCCTACAATGAGCAGTTCTTC.

The chain combines TRBV7-9 with TRBJ2-5; 8 nucleotides agree with TRBD2. Germline assignment: CDR1 SEHNR and CDR2 FQNEAQ (reference sequence). The length of the CDR3 is 15 residues. The V segment lost 1 base and the J segment 5 bases; nucleotides outside the gene matches: 6. The CDR3 here is CASSLGAAGVETQYF. The CDR3 DNA is TGTGCCAGCAGCTTAGGTGCAGCGGGGGTCGAGACCCAGTACTTC. The whole variable domain, remainder taken from reference TRBV7-9 and TRBJ2-5, is DTGVSQNPRHKITKRGQNVTFRCDPISEHNRLYWYRQTLGQGPEFLTYFQNEAQLEKSRLLSDRFSAERPKGSFSTLEIQRTEQGDSAMYLCASSLGAAGVETQYFGPGTRLLVL.